This T cell receptor (beta chain) was documented in a study of T cell changes during pregnancy in multiple sclerosis. This CDR3 has 16 amino acids. CDR1 MGHRA and CDR2 YSYEKL come from the germline V gene. The germline V and J ends were trimmed by 4 bases and 7 bases, with 19 bases remaining between them. This table comes from immunoSEQ multiplex PCR, and its TCRdb copy is limited to in-frame clones, with some not included. Of 68,000 or so clones listed, 92% are singletons. The specimen comprised peripheral blood, sampled in the second trimester of pregnancy. The chain recombines TRBV4-1 with TRBJ1-4, with D unresolved. The sequence was collected from a female donor in good health, enrolled as a control in a pregnancy study. The CDR3 DNA is TGCGCCAGCAGCCCTCCCGACCGGGATTATGGTGAAAAACTGTTTTTT. It encodes CASSPPDRDYGEKLFF.